One sample yielded the 2 T cell receptor beta chains listed below, sequenced in a study of regulatory T cells in long-lasting Graves disease. Time point reported: persistent/refractory GD, antithyroid drugs over 5 years with positive TRAb. The authors made the TCR library using RNA they extracted from PBMCs. In building TCR beta libraries, iRepertoire HTBI primers were used together with Arm-PCR of CDR3 regions. TCRdb itself ran the multiplex PCR reads through MiXCR, one entry per CDR3 protein. The sample includes 420,000 or so distinct CDR3 sequences, 20% to 30% seen only once; the top ten take about 27%. Sequenced material: peripheral blood mononuclear cells (PBMCs), taken when the disease was refractory, from a patient treated with antithyroid drugs. All receptors come from a female donor with Graves disease.

The chain employs TRBV15 and TRBJ2-2, with 7 bases fitting TRBD1. V gave up 4 bases and J gave up 0 bases; unmatched junction bases: 2. CDR3 length: 15 residues. From germline, CDR1 is LNHNV and CDR2 YYDKDF (reference sequence). The CDR3 reads CATSKGQTNTGELFF. DNA of the CDR3: TGTGCCACCAGCAAGGGACAGACGAACACCGGGGAGCTGTTTTTT.

About this clonotype itself: A much larger clone is a single base away; this may be a read error. Without the conserved terminal phenylalanine or tryptophan, this CDR3 likely stems from a read error. The CDR3 DNA sequence: TGTGCCACCGGGCGTACGGGGAGTTACGAGCAGTACCTC. It translates to CATGRTGSYEQYL. The rearrangement joins TRBV6-1 to TRBJ2-7; TRBD2 might be the D (5 bases). The CDR3 is made up of 13 amino acids. Trimming stripped 10 bases from V and 4 bases from J, with 17 bases between. Germline values: CDR1 MNHNS, CDR2 SASEGT.